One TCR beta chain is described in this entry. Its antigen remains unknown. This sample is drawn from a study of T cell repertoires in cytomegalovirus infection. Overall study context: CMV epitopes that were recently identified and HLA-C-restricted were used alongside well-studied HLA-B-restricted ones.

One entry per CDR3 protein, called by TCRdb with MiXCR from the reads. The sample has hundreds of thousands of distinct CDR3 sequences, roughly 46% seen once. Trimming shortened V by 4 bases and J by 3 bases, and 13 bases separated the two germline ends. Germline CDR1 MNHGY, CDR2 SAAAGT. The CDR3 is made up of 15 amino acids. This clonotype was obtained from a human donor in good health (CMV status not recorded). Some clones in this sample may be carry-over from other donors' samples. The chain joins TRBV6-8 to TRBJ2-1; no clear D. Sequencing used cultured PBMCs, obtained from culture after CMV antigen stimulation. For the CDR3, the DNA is TGTGCCAGCAGTTCCCCTAGAACTATCTACAATGAGCAGTTCTTC. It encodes CASSSPRTIYNEQFF.